This T cell receptor (beta chain) originates from a study of blood T cell repertoires in COVID-19. Study as a whole: Samples of COVID-19 (acute and convalescent) were obtained from the United States, Italy and Spain. T cells, B-cell-depleted T cells, or PBMCs supplied cDNA or gDNA.

In Seattle, patients joined the study during active infection and were tracked longitudinally. Study processing details: Amplification with reference gene primers provided the estimates of nucleated cell counts. Method: immunoSEQ multiplex PCR; TCRdb's copy keeps in-frame clones and lacks some. V and J calls and clone size are those listed in that table; D and trimming were worked out from the DNA. The data contain just over 150,000 clones, around 92% of them seen just once; the ten biggest clones take up about 4.8%. Losses at the gene ends were 3 bases for V and 4 bases for J; bases not matched to a gene: 8. There are 15 residues in the CDR3. The germline V gene has CDR1 SGHTS and CDR2 YDEGEE.

The chain couples TRBV5-8 to TRBJ1-2; 8 bases are a match to TRBD1. This TCR was sampled from a man aged 25 to 40 with COVID-19, enrolled during active disease. The sequencing input was peripheral blood. This CDR3 is CASSYRGADIYGYTF. The CDR3 DNA reads TGTGCCAGCAGCTACAGGGGGGCCGACATCTATGGCTACACCTTC.